Each of the 32 T cell receptor beta chains below was sequenced from the same sample in a study of blood T cell repertoires in COVID-19. Sequenced by immunoSEQ multiplex PCR; TCRdb stores in-frame clones only, minus some. In the table there are 350,000 to 500,000 clones, over 85% of which are singletons. Sequenced material: peripheral blood. The source of these receptors is a man aged 18 to 29 with COVID-19, enrolled during active disease.

The chain uses TRBV9 and TRBJ1-6, with D perhaps matching TRBD1 (5 bases). V was pared by 0 bases and J by 7 bases, with 8 bases between. CDR3 length: 14 residues. The germline V gene encodes CDR1 SGDLS and CDR2 YYNGEE. The CDR3 region has the DNA TGTGCCAGCAGCGTAGAGGACACGAATTCACCCCTCCACTTT. Residues: CASSVEDTNSPLHF.

The chain has TRBV6-6 and TRBJ1-1; D is possibly TRBD1 (6 bases). Trimming stripped 11 bases from V and 1 base from J, with 14 bases between. This CDR3 spans 13 amino acids. Germline V CDR1 and CDR2: MNHNY, SVGAGI (reference sequence). The CDR3 DNA sequence: TGTGCCGGCCGGGGGGGGCCGAACACTGAAGCTTTCTTT. Translation: CAGRGGPNTEAFF.

The rearrangement uses TRBV5-1 and TRBJ2-7; 7 nucleotides agree with TRBD1. CDR3 length: 14 residues. Germline CDR1 reads SGHRS; CDR2 reads YFSETQ. The J segment lost 2 bases and the V segment lost 3 bases, leaving 5 bases of the junction unmatched. CDR3 sequence: CASSSRTGPYEQYF. Here the CDR3 DNA reads TGCGCCAGCAGCTCTCGGACAGGACCCTACGAGCAGTACTTC.

The chain is built from TRBV2 and TRBJ2-7, with 11 bases that match TRBD2. V lost 7 bases and J lost 4; bases outside the gene matches: 6. The CDR3 runs to 14 residues. CDR1 is SNHLY and CDR2 is FYNNEI in the germline V gene. This CDR3 is CASTGTSGSYEQYF. The CDR3 DNA follows: TGTGCCAGCACCGGGACTAGCGGAAGTTACGAGCAGTACTTC.

The chain couples TRBV13 to TRBJ2-1; D is undetermined. Deletions cut 1 base from V and 1 base from J, with 2 bases between. Germline CDR1 reads PRHDT; CDR2 reads FYEKMQ (reference sequence). CDR3 length: 13 residues. Written as DNA, the CDR3 is TGTGCCAGCAGCTTAGTATCCTACAATGAGCAGTTCTTC. This sequence encodes CASSLVSYNEQFF. The entire variable domain, with the rest obtained from reference TRBV13 and TRBJ2-1, is as follows: AAGVIQSPRHLIKEKRETATLKCYPIPRHDTVYWYQQGPGQDPQFLISFYEKMQSDKGSIPDRFSAQQFSDYHSELNMSSLELGDSALYFCASSLVSYNEQFFGPGTRLTVL.

The chain has TRBV10-1 and TRBJ2-3; 10 bases align to TRBD2. The germline V gene encodes CDR1 WNHNN and CDR2 SYGVQD (reference sequence). J lost 2 bases, V lost 6 bases, and 2 bases had no gene match. This CDR3 has 14 residues. This CDR3 reads CASRSGGDTDTQYF. The CDR3 DNA sequence: TGCGCCAGCAGGAGCGGGGGGGACACAGATACGCAGTATTTT.

The V gene is TRBV27, the J gene TRBJ1-5; D might be TRBD1 (6 bases). Germline lookup yields CDR1 MNHEY and CDR2 SMNVEV (reference sequence). This CDR3 region has 15 residues. V dropped 5 bases and J dropped 5 bases, with 16 bases sitting between them. CDR3 DNA sequence: TGTGCCAGCAGTACCTTCACAGGGAGTCATCAGCCCCAGCATTTT. Protein product: CASSTFTGSHQPQHF.

V and J are TRBV21-1 and TRBJ2-7; the table's D gene call, TRBD2, was not cross checked with the DNA. TRBV21-1 is noted as a pseudogene. The CDR3 length is 15 residues. CDR3 bases: TGTGCCAGTAACGAGAGGCTAGCGGGAGTTTCCGAGCAGTACTTC. Protein: CASNERLAGVSEQYF.

This chain links TRBV15 with TRBJ1-1, with TRBD1 as a possible D gene (6 bases). CDR1 LNHNV and CDR2 YYDKDF come from the germline V gene (reference sequence). This CDR3 is built from 14 residues. Trimming shortened V by 3 bases and J by 1 base, and 9 bases separated the two germline ends. The CDR3 protein is CATSRVTGNTEAFF. CDR3 bases: TGTGCCACCAGCAGGGTGACAGGGAACACTGAAGCTTTCTTT.

The chain links TRBV10-2 to TRBJ1-2; the D gene is possibly TRBD1 (5 bases). This CDR3 comprises 15 residues. Trimming pared 6 bases from V and 4 bases from J, leaving 18 bases between. Germline V CDR1 and CDR2: WSHSY, SAAADI. The CDR3 loop reads CASRGGGPDRYGYTF. In nucleotides, the CDR3 is TGCGCCAGCAGGGGGGGTGGACCGGATCGCTATGGCTACACCTTC.

This clone appeared a single time. This sequence joins TRBV2 and TRBJ2-3, with TRBD2 identical over 8 bases. Germline assignment: CDR1 SNHLY and CDR2 FYNNEI. V lost 3 bases, J lost 2 bases, and 7 bases stayed unmatched. The CDR3 contains 16 residues. This chain's CDR3 is CASSDKSGRNTDTQYF. The CDR3 DNA is TGTGCCAGCAGTGATAAAAGCGGGAGAAACACAGATACGCAGTATTTT.

V gene TRBV19 combines with J gene TRBJ1-4; D ambiguous. In germline, CDR1 is LNHDA, CDR2 SQIVND (reference sequence). Trimming took 3 bases from V and 8 from J, leaving 7 bases between them. This CDR3 comprises 12 residues. The CDR3 loop is CASSIREEKLFF. The CDR3 bases are TGTGCCAGTAGTATCCGGGAAGAAAAACTGTTTTTT.

The V and J genes are TRBV7-2 and TRBJ1-3; 7 positions agree with TRBD1. CDR3 size: 14 residues. The ends lost 5 bases at V and 2 bases at J; junction bases unmatched: 3. CDR1 is SGHTA and CDR2 is FQGNSA in the germline V gene. This chain's CDR3 is CASSRTGAGNTIYF. The CDR3 DNA reads as TGTGCCAGCAGCAGAACAGGGGCTGGAAACACCATATATTTT.

The V gene is TRBV7-2, the J gene TRBJ2-1; 10 bases fit TRBD2. Germline values: CDR1 SGHTA, CDR2 FQGNSA. V gave up 2 bases and J gave up 7 bases; unmatched junction bases: 8. This CDR3 contains 16 residues. CDR3 sequence: CASSLRPLAGLNEQFF. CDR3 nucleotides: TGTGCCAGCAGCTTACGCCCACTAGCGGGGTTAAATGAGCAGTTCTTC.

This clone occurred once. V usage is TRBV9 and J usage is TRBJ1-1; D gene uncertain. There are 14 residues in the CDR3. Germline loops: CDR1 SGDLS, CDR2 YYNGEE. V dropped 0 bases and J dropped 0 bases, with 6 bases sitting between them. The CDR3 reads CASSVVGVNTEAFF. The CDR3 DNA reads as TGTGCCAGCAGCGTAGTAGGAGTGAACACTGAAGCTTTCTTT.

The rearrangement joins TRBV5-4 to TRBJ2-7; unclear D gene. The CDR3 runs 13 residues. Germline lookup yields CDR1 SGHNT and CDR2 YYREEE (reference sequence). Trimming stripped 0 bases from V and 2 bases from J, with 6 bases between. The CDR3 here is CASSLGSAYEQYF. The CDR3 nucleotides are TGTGCCAGCAGCTTGGGGTCGGCCTACGAGCAGTACTTC. Complete variable domain (other parts from reference TRBV5-4 and TRBJ2-7): ETGVTQSPTHLIKTRGQQVTLRCSSQSGHNTVSWYQQALGQGPQFIFQYYREEENGRGNFPPRFSGLQFPNYSSELNVNALELDDSALYLCASSLGSAYEQYFGPGTRLTVT.

This rearrangement joins TRBV5-1 to TRBJ1-6; TRBD1 aligns across 9 bases. Germline assignment: CDR1 SGHRS and CDR2 YFSETQ. The trim removed 0 bases at V and 10 bases at J, leaving 5 bases unmatched. The CDR3 totals 15 residues. The CDR3 bases are TGCGCCAGCAGCTTGGGTGGACAGGGGCGATCACCCCTCCACTTT. Translation gives CASSLGGQGRSPLHF.

In this sample, this clone turned up once. V is TRBV2 and J is TRBJ2-4, with 8 bases aligning to TRBD1. Trimming at V came to 6 bases and at J to 5 bases, leaving 6 bases not matched to a gene. The CDR3 extends over 14 amino acids. Germline CDR1 is SNHLY and CDR2 is FYNNEI. The CDR3 loop reads CASRKGQGQNIQYF. CDR3 nucleotide sequence: TGTGCCAGCAGGAAAGGACAGGGCCAAAACATTCAGTACTTC.

This clone occurred once. The V gene is TRBV4-1, the J gene TRBJ1-5, with 10 bases fitting TRBD1. The CDR3 is 18 residues long. V gave up 1 base and J gave up 0 bases; unmatched junction bases: 6. CDR1 MGHRA and CDR2 YSYEKL come from the germline V gene. Here the CDR3 DNA reads TGCGCCAGCAGCCAAGGGGGACAGGGGAGATATAGCAATCAGCCCCAGCATTTT. This encodes CASSQGGQGRYSNQPQHF.

V gene TRBV28 combines with J gene TRBJ2-7; TRBD1 agrees at 9 bases. CDR3 size: 14 residues. V lost 5 bases and J lost 5; bases outside the gene matches: 7. Germline CDR1 is MDHEN and CDR2 is SYDVKM. In nucleotides, the CDR3 is TGTGCCAGCAGTACGACAGGGGGAAAGAACGAGCAGTACTTC. Its protein is CASSTTGGKNEQYF.

This sequence joins TRBV7-6 and TRBJ2-2; 13 positions agree with TRBD2. The CDR3 consists of 17 residues. Germline CDR1 and CDR2: SGHVS and FNYEAQ. The junction had 6 bases not matched to a gene; V was cut back by 3 bases and J by 5 bases. The CDR3 coding sequence is TGTGCCAGCAGCTTGGGACTAGCGGGATCAGGAACCGGGGAGCTGTTTTTT. This codes for CASSLGLAGSGTGELFF.

The rearrangement links TRBV25-1 to TRBJ2-7; no reliable D call. Germline V CDR1 and CDR2: MGHDK, SYGVNS. Trimming stripped 4 bases from V and 3 bases from J, with 19 bases between. CDR3 size: 16 residues. For the CDR3, the DNA is TGTGCCAGCAGTGGGAGTAGTACTACGCCAAACTACGAGCAGTACTTC. Translated: CASSGSSTTPNYEQYF.

The CDR3 DNA follows: TGTGCCAGCAGCTGGAGGCAGGACTATGGCTACACCTTC. It yields the protein CASSWRQDYGYTF. The chain uses TRBV5-5 and TRBJ1-2; D unclear. Germline values: CDR1 SGHKS, CDR2 YYEKEE (reference sequence). With 3 bases removed from V and 3 bases from J, the gap between germline ends came to 9 bases. The CDR3 runs to 13 residues.

The chain carries TRBV15 and TRBJ1-5; D may be TRBD1 (5 bases). V was trimmed by 3 bases and J by 7 bases, leaving 19 bases between them. CDR3 length: 16 residues. Looked up from germline, CDR1 is LNHNV and CDR2 is YYDKDF (reference sequence). In DNA form, the CDR3 reads TGTGCCACCAGCAGCGGGACTGAGGGGACGACCCAGCCCCAGCATTTT. It specifies CATSSGTEGTTQPQHF.

The gene calls are TRBV13 and TRBJ2-2; 7 positions match TRBD2. CDR3 length: 16 residues. The junction had 6 bases not matched to a gene; V was cut back by 4 bases and J by 1 base. Germline-derived CDR1 and CDR2 are PRHDT and FYEKMQ (reference sequence). In DNA form, the CDR3 reads TGTGCCAGCAGCTCCTCAAGGACTAGGAACACCGGGGAGCTGTTTTTT. Translating gives CASSSSRTRNTGELFF.

This clone has just one count. The V gene is TRBV10-3, the J gene TRBJ2-5; 8 nucleotides line up with TRBD2. Germline V gives CDR1 ENHRY, CDR2 SYGVKD. The CDR3 totals 14 residues. V lost 8 bases, J lost 2 bases, and 7 bases stayed unmatched. CDR3 sequence reads: CAIGRGGKQETQYF. Here the CDR3 DNA reads TGTGCCATCGGCCGCGGGGGGAAGCAAGAGACCCAGTACTTC.

The chain has TRBV7-6 and TRBJ1-4; TRBD1 agrees at 7 bases. The V gene end was trimmed by 3 bases and the J gene end by 5 bases; junction bases not matched to a gene: 9. This CDR3 comprises 16 residues. The germline CDR1 and CDR2 sequences are SGHVS and FNYEAQ. CDR3 coding DNA: TGTGCCAGCAGCTTCGTCTCCGGACAGGCCAATGAAAAACTGTTTTTT. Its translation is CASSFVSGQANEKLFF.

The table lists this clone with a count of one. This chain links TRBV27 with TRBJ1-2; weak D call: TRBD1 (6 bases). The CDR3 is 15 residues long. The germline V gene has CDR1 MNHEY and CDR2 SMNVEV (reference sequence). V gave up 0 bases and J gave up 3 bases, with 11 bases separating them. CDR3 coding DNA: TGTGCCAGCAGTTTATCTGGGGGGGCAGACTATGGCTACACCTTC. Translation gives CASSLSGGADYGYTF.

This chain connects TRBV18 to TRBJ2-5; D is ambiguous. The ends were cut back, 3 bases at V and 5 bases at J, with 7 bases in the middle. Germline-derived CDR1 and CDR2 are KGHSH and LQKENI. There are 12 residues in the CDR3. CDR3 sequence: CASSPTEETQYF. For the CDR3, the DNA is TGTGCCAGCTCACCCACGGAGGAGACCCAGTACTTC.

V usage is TRBV5-5 and J usage is TRBJ1-2; tentative D call: TRBD1 (6 bases). Trimming cost V 1 base and J 3 bases, with 22 bases left between them. The CDR3 totals 18 residues. Germline V gene data show CDR1 as SGHKS and CDR2 as YYEKEE (reference sequence). CDR3 in amino acids: CASSLSILGGAGDYGYTF. The CDR3 nucleotides are TGTGCCAGCAGCTTGTCCATCCTGGGGGGCGCGGGAGACTATGGCTACACCTTC.

The gene calls are TRBV7-9 and TRBJ2-3; TRBD2 might be the D (6 bases). In germline, CDR1 is SEHNR, CDR2 FQNEAQ (reference sequence). V was shortened by 3 bases and J by 2 bases, with 15 bases between the two germline ends. The CDR3 sequence is 16 residues long. Here the CDR3 reads CASSFLSGYPTDTQYF. For the CDR3, the DNA is TGTGCCAGCAGCTTTTTAAGCGGGTATCCCACAGATACGCAGTATTTT.

Concerning this clone: Germline is not matched at one junction end, which may reflect a read error. This chain uses TRBV24-1 with TRBJ2-2; TRBD1 aligns across 8 bases. This CDR3 contains 14 residues. CDR1 KGHDR and CDR2 SFDVKD come from the germline V gene. The CDR3 nucleotides read TGTGCCACCGGTGAAGACAGGGGTACCGGGGAGCTGTTTTTT. Translation gives CATGEDRGTGELFF.